The 21 T cell receptor beta chains reported below all come from one sample, sequenced in a study of HIV-infected patients and healthy controls. Reverse transcription used approximately 500 ng RNA and constant-region primers for alpha and beta. Separate chain-specific third strand synthesis with multiplexing indices produced the alpha and beta libraries. TCRdb re-analysed the 5' RACE reads in MiXCR, keeping a single row per CDR3 protein. The sample shows approximately 25,000 distinct CDR3 sequences, about 9% of them seen only once. No cell fractionation was done, so the repertoire covers all unsorted peripheral blood T cells. The sequencing input was blood. Receptors originate from an adult in good health.

This clonotype ranks as medium-sized. This chain uses TRBV4-2 with TRBJ2-5; 8 bases line up with TRBD2. CDR3 length equals 12 residues. Germline V gene data show CDR1 as LGHNA and CDR2 as YNFKEQ. The V gene end was trimmed by 11 bases and the J gene end by 5 bases; junction bases not matched to a gene: 7. The DNA for the CDR3 is TGTGCCTCCGGGGGGGGCCGGGAGACCCAGTACTTC. This encodes CASGGGRETQYF.

This clonotype showed up many times. The V call is TRBV12-3 or TRBV12-4, the J call TRBJ1-5; perhaps TRBD1 as D (5 bases). The length of the CDR3 is 17 residues. Trimming removed 5 bases at V and 0 bases at J, with 17 bases between. CDR3 sequence: CASSHARQTYSNQPQHF. The CDR3 DNA is TGTGCCAGCAGTCACGCCCGACAGACGTATAGCAATCAGCCCCAGCATTTT.

The rearrangement uses TRBV20-1 and TRBJ2-2; 9 bases match TRBD1. With V trimmed by 6 bases and J by 17 bases, 16 bases remained unmatched. Germline V gives CDR1 DFQATT, CDR2 SNEGSKA (reference sequence). The CDR3 has 13 residues. The CDR3: CSAHRGRTGERFF. CDR3 in DNA: TGCAGTGCCCACAGGGGGCGAACCGGGGAGCGTTTTTTT.

This clonotype was counted many times. J is TRBJ2-5 and V is TRBV5-1; the match to TRBD1 covers 7 bases. The CDR3 has 14 amino acids. Per the germline V gene, CDR1 is SGHRS and CDR2 is YFSETQ. The V segment lost 2 bases and the J segment 6 bases; nucleotides outside the gene matches: 7. CDR3 sequence: CASSFETGTKTQYF. In DNA, the CDR3 is TGCGCCAGCAGCTTTGAGACAGGGACCAAGACCCAGTACTTC.

At least ten counts were recorded for this clonotype. CDR3 loop: CAWRGTSGVGAQYF. DNA for the CDR3: TGTGCCTGGAGGGGAACTAGCGGGGTCGGGGCCCAGTACTTC. This chain connects TRBV30 to TRBJ2-5, with 10 bases fitting TRBD2. This CDR3 has 14 amino acids. Trimming removed 3 bases from V and 9 bases from J; junction bases left unmatched: 10. Germline CDR1 reads GTSNPN; CDR2 reads SVGIG (reference sequence).

Many counts were recorded for this clonotype. This sequence joins TRBV11-2 and TRBJ1-2; D uncertain. V dropped 0 bases and J dropped 0 bases, with 8 bases sitting between them. The CDR3 is 15 amino acids. Germline V gene data show CDR1 as SGHAT and CDR2 as FQNNGV. Here the CDR3 DNA reads TGTGCCAGCAGCTTAGATAGACGGGCTAACTATGGCTACACCTTC. It codes for CASSLDRRANYGYTF. Supplemented by reference TRBV11-2 and TRBJ1-2, the full variable domain reads EAGVAQSPRYKIIEKRQSVAFWCNPISGHATLYWYQQILGQGPKLLIQFQNNGVVDDSQLPKDRFSAERLKGVDSTLKIQPAKLEDSAVYLCASSLDRRANYGYTFGSGTRLTVV.

The sample holds many counts of this clonotype. The rearrangement uses TRBV9 and TRBJ1-1; 8 bases fit TRBD1. Germline V gene sequence: CDR1 SGDLS, CDR2 YYNGEE. V dropped 1 base and J dropped 4; count of bases not matched to a gene: 3. The CDR3 is 14 amino acids. CDR3 sequence (DNA): TGTGCCAGCAGCGTATCGACAGGGGCCACTGAAGCTTTCTTT. It codes for CASSVSTGATEAFF. Together with reference TRBV9 and TRBJ1-1, the CDR3 gives the full variable domain: DSGVTQTPKHLITATGQRVTLRCSPRSGDLSVYWYQQSLDQGLQFLIQYYNGEERAKGNILERFSAQQFPDLHSELNLSSLELGDSALYFCASSVSTGATEAFFGQGTRLTVV.

The chain is built from TRBV2 and TRBJ1-1; the D gene is possibly TRBD1 (5 bases). Trimming removed 11 bases at V and 1 base at J, with 11 bases between. The CDR3 spans 12 residues. Germline CDR1 SNHLY, CDR2 FYNNEI. CDR3 sequence: CAGAQGNTEAFF. DNA for the CDR3: TGTGCCGGAGCTCAGGGGAACACTGAAGCTTTCTTT.

This clonotype was seen ten or more times. The V gene is TRBV7-9, the J gene TRBJ2-7, with D possibly matching TRBD1 (5 bases). The V end lost 4 bases, the J end lost 9 bases, and 19 bases lay between the germline ends. The CDR3 consists of 14 residues. Germline-derived CDR1 and CDR2 are SEHNR and FQNEAQ (reference sequence). The DNA for the CDR3 is TGTGCCAGCAGCTATACCCCGGTGGGGCTCGGGCAGTACTTC. Residues: CASSYTPVGLGQYF.

The table lists this clonotype with many counts. The gene calls are TRBV14 and TRBJ2-7; D might be TRBD2 (6 bases). Germline values: CDR1 SGHDN, CDR2 FVKESK. Trimming removed 3 bases at V and 2 bases at J, with 11 bases between. The CDR3 length is 14 residues. The CDR3 loop is CASSQQGLAYEQYF. The CDR3 nucleotides read TGTGCCAGCAGCCAGCAGGGACTCGCCTACGAGCAGTACTTC.

This clonotype was recorded a few times. This chain joins TRBV6-2 or TRBV6-3 and TRBJ1-2; D is perhaps TRBD1 (6 bases). Germline loops: CDR1 MNHEY, CDR2 SVGEGT. The CDR3 has 13 residues. Trimming took off 10 bases at V and 2 bases at J, with 14 bases between the two ends. The CDR3 nucleotides are TGTGCCACCAGGGGAAGAGAAAACTATGGCTACACCTTC. This gives the protein CATRGRENYGYTF.

This clonotype was counted ten times or more. This sequence joins TRBV20-1 and TRBJ2-5, with D possibly being TRBD2 (7 bases). Germline assignment: CDR1 DFQATT and CDR2 SNEGSKA (reference sequence). V was shortened by 0 bases and J by 9 bases, with 23 bases between the two germline ends. The CDR3 consists of 16 residues. CDR3 region: CSARDGRGASRAAQYF. The CDR3 region has the DNA TGCAGTGCTAGAGATGGACGGGGGGCCTCCCGGGCGGCCCAGTACTTC.

At least ten counts were recorded for this clonotype. J is TRBJ1-1 and V is TRBV7-2; D is ambiguous. With 0 bases removed from V and 0 bases from J, the gap between germline ends came to 11 bases. Per the germline V gene, CDR1 is SGHTA and CDR2 is FQGNSA. This CDR3 comprises 16 residues. Here the CDR3 reads CASSLALGRLNTEAFF. The CDR3, as DNA: TGTGCCAGCAGCTTAGCGTTGGGCCGCTTGAACACTGAAGCTTTCTTT. Full variable domain (missing parts from reference TRBV7-2 and TRBJ1-1): GAGVSQSPSNKVTEKGKDVELRCDPISGHTALYWYRQSLGQGLEFLIYFQGNSAPDKSGLPSDRFSAERTGGSVSTLTIQRTQQEDSAVYLCASSLALGRLNTEAFFGQGTRLTVV.

This clonotype was seen repeatedly, ten times or more. This chain connects TRBV5-1 to TRBJ2-3; D is ambiguous. The germline V and J ends were trimmed by 0 bases and 1 base, with 15 bases remaining between them. Looked up from germline, CDR1 is SGHRS and CDR2 is YFSETQ. The CDR3 covers 17 residues. The DNA of the CDR3 is TGCGCCAGCAGCTTGGCTTGGGCCGTGATAGGCACAGATACGCAGTATTTT. Protein: CASSLAWAVIGTDTQYF.

The table lists this clonotype with many counts. The rearrangement uses TRBV7-2 and TRBJ1-1; D not certain. Trimming took off 2 bases at V and 4 bases at J, with 8 bases between the two ends. Germline V gene data show CDR1 as SGHTA and CDR2 as FQGNSA. The length of the CDR3 is 13 residues. CDR3 nucleotides: TGTGCCAGCAGCTTAACCGAGGGCACTGAAGCTTTCTTT. It encodes CASSLTEGTEAFF.

V is TRBV5-4 and J is TRBJ1-5; 7 nucleotides line up with TRBD1. The CDR3 covers 14 residues. Germline CDR1 and CDR2: SGHNT and YYREEE (reference sequence). V was clipped by 4 bases and J by 2 bases; unmatched bases: 3. The CDR3 coding sequence is TGTGCCAGCAGCATTACAGGGGGCAATCAGCCCCAGCATTTT. This sequence encodes CASSITGGNQPQHF.

This clonotype was counted many times. The CDR3 sequence: CSAREAGGGTDTQYF. CDR3 coding DNA: TGCAGTGCTAGAGAGGCAGGGGGCGGCACAGATACGCAGTATTTT. The chain links TRBV20-1 to TRBJ2-3; TRBD1 agrees at 8 bases. Trimming removed 0 bases from V and 1 base from J; junction bases left unmatched: 3. The CDR3 loop spans 15 amino acids. In germline, CDR1 is DFQATT, CDR2 SNEGSKA (reference sequence).

Turning to this clonotype: A much larger clone is a single base away; this may be a read error. The chain carries TRBV6-6 and TRBJ1-5; perhaps TRBD1 as D (5 bases). The CDR3 is 14 residues long. CDR1 and CDR2 (germline): MNHNY, SVGAGI (reference sequence). CDR3 sequence (DNA): TGTGCCAGCAGCGGGAGGGGAGGCAATCAGCGCCAGCATTTT. It translates to CASSGRGGNQRQHF.

By share of the sample, this clonotype is medium-sized. At one end, the junction sequence differs from germline, possibly due to a read error. The rearrangement uses TRBV2 and TRBJ2-7, with 9 bases aligning to TRBD2. The CDR3 is 12 amino acids. Germline V gives CDR1 SNHLY, CDR2 FYNNEI. The CDR3 loop is CASRASNSGGVF. Here the CDR3 DNA reads TGTGCCAGCAGAGCCTCAAATAGCGGGGGAGTATTC.

This clonotype was counted at least ten times. The DNA for the CDR3 is TGTGCCAGCAGCCAGCCGGAAGGGGGGGGGTGGACCTACAATGAGCAGTTCTTC. Translation: CASSQPEGGGWTYNEQFF. This chain connects TRBV4-2 to TRBJ2-1; TRBD2 is a possible D gene (7 bases). The V gene's germline CDR1 is LGHNA and CDR2 YNFKEQ. V was clipped by 3 bases and J by 2 bases, with 20 bases between them. This CDR3 has 18 amino acids.

There are many counts of this clonotype. The chain combines TRBV11-3 with TRBJ2-1; D not certain. V gave up 1 base and J gave up 4 bases, with 8 bases separating them. This CDR3 contains 14 residues. Germline V lookup: CDR1 SGHNT, CDR2 YENEEA. The CDR3 region has the DNA TGTGCCAGCAGCTTAGGGGGTCCGTACAATGAGCAGTTCTTC. This gives the protein CASSLGGPYNEQFF. Full variable domain (outside the CDR3, taken from reference TRBV11-3 and TRBJ2-1): EAGVVQSPRYKIIEKKQPVAFWCNPISGHNTLYWYLQNLGQGPELLIRYENEEAVDDSQLPKDRFSAERLKGVDSTLKIQPAELGDSAVYLCASSLGGPYNEQFFGPGTRLTVL.